The rows below give T cell receptor beta chains drawn from one sample of a study of blood T cells in healthy people across ages. TCRdb reprocessed the 5' RACE reads via MiXCR and lists one record per CDR3 protein. The profile covers hundreds of thousands of distinct CDR3 sequences, with 53% appearing a single time and under 50% taken by the ten largest. Sequencing input: blood. These receptors were obtained from a man older than 75 in good health. The conserved cysteine and the conserved F or W are not part of the CDR3 here. D genes are given only for firm matches. Some rows mark clone size as missing; the rest say once, few, many or name a class of expanded clone.

clone size	V gene	J gene	D gene	CDR3 protein
few	TRBV24-1	TRBJ2-1	.	ATSDSRQGGNEQF
.	TRBV6-1	TRBJ2-5	.	ASSEAREVHLQETQY
.	TRBV3-1	TRBJ2-3	TRBD2	ASSQYGRAGTDTQY
.	TRBV5-1	TRBJ2-3	.	ASSLAGLGGRYAY
.	TRBV2	TRBJ2-5	TRBD2	ASGRDSGRAGETQY
few	TRBV27	TRBJ2-1	.	ASSSTYNEQF
few	TRBV6-1	TRBJ1-5	.	ASSEAGAIRQYQPQH
.	TRBV20-1	TRBJ2-1	TRBD2	SARGGTSGSYNEQF
.	TRBV12-5	TRBJ1-1	.	ASGFRGNTEAF
.	TRBV6-2/TRBV6-3	TRBJ1-5	TRBD1	ASSRQGRRSNQPQH
.	TRBV7-2	TRBJ2-1	TRBD1	ASRDRVISGEQF
.	TRBV7-2	TRBJ2-5	TRBD2	ASSLRIAGGSETQY
once	TRBV20-1	TRBJ1-5	TRBD1	SARGQGWNQPQH
.	TRBV2	TRBJ1-1	.	ASRLGGTEAF
.	TRBV10-1	TRBJ2-7	.	ASSESYAGTYEQY
.	TRBV4-1	TRBJ2-1	TRBD2	ASSQLTSGRGHTYEQF
.	TRBV12-3/TRBV12-4	TRBJ1-5	TRBD1	ASRDRGHHQPQH
.	TRBV12-3/TRBV12-4	TRBJ2-1	.	ASSLHDTNEQF
.	TRBV18	TRBJ2-1	.	ASSPTSEQF
.	TRBV3-1	TRBJ2-1	TRBD2	ASSKGLNIYNEQF
.	TRBV28	TRBJ2-7	TRBD1	ASSATGTGYYEQY
.	TRBV29-1	TRBJ1-5	.	SVSHSQGSNQPQH
.	TRBV5-1	TRBJ2-5	TRBD2	ASRAWTSGYNEQY
.	TRBV5-1	TRBJ2-1	.	ASSLLGAVEQF
.	TRBV6-1	TRBJ2-1	TRBD2	ASSGDSGRGNEQF
.	TRBV11-2	TRBJ2-3	TRBD2	ASSSSLAGSDTQY
.	TRBV28	.	TRBD2	ASSSSLGLAGSWNEQF
.	TRBV12-3/TRBV12-4	TRBJ1-5	.	ASSLVAGDGPQH
.	TRBV7-2	TRBJ2-3	.	ASSPSFGPDTQY
.	TRBV7-9	TRBJ2-3	TRBD1	ASSWDRGQDTQY
.	TRBV20-1	TRBJ2-5	TRBD2	SARDQTSGTPITGEQY
.	TRBV6-1	TRBJ1-1	.	ASSEEGGRNTEAF
.	TRBV4-1	TRBJ1-2	.	ASSQASRTVYVGYT
few	TRBV2	TRBJ2-1	TRBD2	ASNPGLAGIYEQF
.	TRBV6-5	TRBJ2-5	TRBD2	ASSSFWTSGQETQY
few	TRBV4-2	TRBJ2-6	.	ASSRGRTSGANVLT
.	TRBV28	TRBJ2-1	.	ASSAQNSYNEQF
few	TRBV6-6	TRBJ1-1	.	ASRLRQEGAEAF
.	TRBV2	TRBJ1-6	.	ASSEAEGGRTPLH
.	TRBV4-1	TRBJ1-6	TRBD1	ASSSTPGQANSYNSPLH
few	TRBV24-1	TRBJ2-7	.	ATSDPRGLEQY
.	TRBV7-3	TRBJ2-1	TRBD2	ASSISSGTHNEQF